The rows below give T cell receptor beta chains drawn from one sample of a study of blood T cell repertoires in COVID-19. Measured with immunoSEQ multiplex PCR; TCRdb has only the in-frame clones, and not every one. This sample has about 15,000 clones, with 70% to 90% found just once. The sample was peripheral blood. All receptors come from a man aged 55 to 70 with acute or convalescent COVID-19. CDR3s include the opening cysteine and the closing phenylalanine or tryptophan. D genes are given only for firm matches. For some rows the clone size is stated as once, few or many, or as a class when expanded; others skip it.

>.|TRBV9|once|TRBJ2-7
CASSPEGLIYEQYF
TGTGCCAGCAGCCCCGAGGGACTCATCTACGAGCAGTACTTC
>TRBD1|TRBV6-5|.|TRBJ2-1
CASSIWTGNEQFF
TGTGCCAGCAGTATCTGGACAGGGAATGAGCAGTTCTTC
>TRBD2|TRBV7-9|once|TRBJ2-3
CASSFSREGPWNTDTQYF
TGTGCCAGCAGCTTTTCGCGGGAGGGCCCGTGGAACACAGATACGCAGTATTTT
>.|TRBV2|once|TRBJ2-1
CASSEGAYNEQFF
TGTGCCAGCAGTGAAGGGGCTTACAATGAGCAGTTCTTC
>TRBD2|TRBV19|.|TRBJ2-7
CASASGPSSYEQYF
TGTGCCAGTGCTAGCGGGCCGAGCTCCTACGAGCAGTACTTC
>TRBD2|TRBV5-4|once|TRBJ2-7
CASSASGGDYEQYF
TGTGCCAGCAGCGCAAGCGGGGGTGACTACGAGCAGTACTTC
>TRBD1|TRBV2|.|TRBJ2-7
CASSEARRAGTGAYEQYF
TGTGCCAGCAGTGAAGCTAGGAGGGCAGGGACAGGGGCCTACGAGCAGTACTTC
>.|TRBV7-3|.|TRBJ1-1
CASSNTPNTEAFF
TGTGCCAGCAGCAACACACCGAACACTGAAGCTTTCTTT
>TRBD2|TRBV7-3|.|TRBJ2-1
CASSPKGTSGRVSSYNEQFF
TGTGCCAGCAGCCCGAAAGGGACTAGCGGGAGGGTGAGCTCCTACAATGAGCAGTTCTTC
>.|TRBV5-1|.|TRBJ2-5
CASSSGAPQETQYF
TGCGCCAGCAGCTCGGGAGCGCCTCAAGAGACCCAGTACTTC
>.|TRBV18|.|TRBJ2-1
CASSGFGGNLNEQFF
TGTGCCAGCTCAGGGTTCGGGGGAAACTTAAATGAGCAGTTCTTC
>TRBD1|TRBV27|.|TRBJ1-2
CASRRDRGRYDYGYTF
TGTGCCAGCAGGCGGGACAGGGGGCGATACGACTATGGCTACACCTTC
>TRBD2|TRBV4-2|.|TRBJ2-5
CASSLGGTSGLQETQYF
TGTGCCAGCAGCCTGGGGGGGACTAGCGGATTGCAAGAGACCCAGTACTTC
>.|TRBV5-1|.|TRBJ2-5
CASSLDISQETQYF
TGCGCCAGCAGCTTGGACATCTCCCAAGAGACCCAGTACTTC
>.|TRBV7-3|.|TRBJ1-2
CASSIPPQGYTF
TGTGCCAGCAGCATACCCCCGCAGGGCTACACCTTC
>TRBD2|TRBV6-2/TRBV6-3|.|TRBJ2-5
CASSYRLETSGRETQYF
TGTGCCAGCAGTTACCGACTGGAGACTAGCGGGAGGGAGACCCAGTACTTC
>TRBD1|TRBV28|.|TRBJ1-5
CASSVHRGAGDQPQHF
TGTGCCAGCAGTGTACACAGGGGGGCAGGCGATCAGCCCCAGCATTTT
>TRBD1|TRBV5-1|.|TRBJ1-1
CSSRRQGALNTEAFF
TGCTCCAGTAGAAGACAGGGGGCGCTGAACACTGAAGCTTTCTTT
>.|TRBV19|once|TRBJ1-1
CASRLDSSTEAFF
TGTGCCAGCCGACTGGATAGTAGCACTGAAGCTTTCTTT
>TRBD2|TRBV30|few|TRBJ2-7
CAWSVRSKAGVFQTRGYEQYF
TGTGCCTGGAGTGTACGTAGTAAGGCGGGGGTATTCCAAACCAGAGGTTACGAGCAGTACTTC
>TRBD1|TRBV7-8|.|TRBJ2-7
CASSPTGQGATEQYF
TGTGCCAGCAGCCCAACCGGACAGGGGGCGACCGAGCAGTACTTC
>TRBD2|TRBV4-2|few|TRBJ2-1
CASSQETSPYNEQFF
TGTGCCAGCAGCCAAGAGACTAGCCCTTACAATGAGCAGTTCTTC
>TRBD2|TRBV19|.|TRBJ2-2
CASNSPAGGPGGELFF
TGTGCCAGTAATTCCCCCGCGGGGGGGCCGGGTGGGGAGCTGTTTTTT
>TRBD1|TRBV5-5|.|TRBJ1-1
CASSRSRDRGPRTEAFF
TGTGCCAGCAGCCGATCCCGGGACAGGGGGCCTAGGACTGAAGCTTTCTTT
>.|TRBV18|large|TRBJ1-5
CASSPSGDPYQPQHF
TGTGCCAGCTCACCATCAGGGGACCCTTATCAGCCCCAGCATTTT
>TRBD1|TRBV2|.|TRBJ1-2
CASSDGTGPNYGYTF
TGTGCCAGCAGTGATGGGACAGGACCTAACTATGGCTACACCTTC
>.|TRBV7-2|.|TRBJ1-4
CASSFGFNEKLFF
TGTGCCAGCAGCTTCGGGTTTAATGAAAAACTGTTTTTT
>TRBD1|TRBV28|once|TRBJ2-7
CASSLRGPLRSYEQYF
TGTGCCAGCAGTTTGAGGGGGCCCCTACGGAGTTACGAGCAGTACTTC
>TRBD1|TRBV3-1/TRBV3-2|few|TRBJ1-4
CASSHPGQGEEKLFF
TGTGCCAGCAGCCACCCGGGACAGGGTGAAGAAAAACTGTTTTTT
>TRBD2|TRBV4-2|.|TRBJ2-5
CASSPGLAGGPGGQETQYF
TGTGCCAGCAGCCCAGGACTAGCGGGGGGGCCGGGAGGACAAGAGACCCAGTACTTC
>TRBD1|TRBV28|.|TRBJ1-1
CASIRGEAAEAFF
TGTGCCAGCATCAGGGGGGAAGCGGCTGAAGCTTTCTTT
>.|TRBV11-1|once|TRBJ2-5
CASKLEASQETQYF
TGTGCCAGCAAGCTCGAGGCCTCCCAAGAGACCCAGTACTTC
>.|TRBV7-2|.|TRBJ2-7
CASSLVGTNSYEQYF
TGTGCCAGCAGCTTAGTAGGGACAAACTCCTACGAGCAGTACTTC
>.|TRBV2|once|TRBJ2-7
CASRSRGHSSYEQYF
TGTGCCAGCAGGTCCAGGGGTCATAGCTCCTACGAGCAGTACTTC
>.|TRBV9|.|TRBJ2-1
CASSSTPQVGYNEQFF
TGTGCCAGCAGCTCCACTCCACAGGTGGGCTACAATGAGCAGTTCTTC
>.|TRBV2|.|TRBJ1-2
CASSVQGGYGYTF
TGTGCCAGCAGTGTCCAGGGAGGCTATGGTTACACCTTC
>.|TRBV28|.|TRBJ1-5
CASSTHRRGGSQPQHF
TGTGCCAGCAGCACCCACCGAAGGGGAGGTAGTCAGCCCCAGCATTTT
>.|TRBV28|.|TRBJ2-7
CASSFRSRLSYEQYF
TGTGCCAGCAGTTTTCGATCGCGACTATCCTACGAGCAGTACTTC
>.|TRBV18|.|TRBJ1-2
CASSPKDRPDYGYTF
TGTGCCAGCTCACCAAAAGACAGGCCTGACTATGGCTACACCTTC
>TRBD2|TRBV19|once|TRBJ2-3
CASSTGTSADTQYF
TGTGCCAGTAGTACAGGGACTAGCGCAGATACGCAGTATTTT
>.|TRBV4-3|.|TRBJ2-3
CASSQESGVWGTDTQYF
TGCGCCAGCAGCCAGGAGTCAGGGGTGTGGGGCACAGATACGCAGTATTTT
>.|TRBV7-8|.|TRBJ2-2
CASSLALLLATGELFF
TGTGCCAGCAGCTTAGCCCTCCTGTTAGCGACCGGGGAGCTGTTTTTT
>.|TRBV5-6|.|TRBJ2-1
CASSLILRGGRDNEQFF
TGTGCCAGCAGCTTGATTCTTAGAGGGGGTCGGGACAATGAGCAGTTCTTC
>TRBD2|TRBV5-1|.|TRBJ2-1
CASSLKRGGLNEQFF
TGCGCCAGCAGCTTAAAGCGGGGGGGCCTCAATGAGCAGTTCTTC
>.|TRBV30|hyperexpanded|TRBJ2-7
CAWSVVGKTYEQYF
TGTGCCTGGAGTGTGGTCGGGAAAACCTACGAGCAGTACTTC
>.|TRBV28|.|TRBJ1-4
CASSSGQFNEKLFF
TGTGCCAGCAGCTCCGGACAGTTTAATGAAAAACTGTTTTTT
>TRBD1|TRBV28|.|TRBJ1-2
CASSFPFRLTGDWTNYGYTF
TGTGCCAGCAGTTTTCCCTTCCGATTAACAGGGGACTGGACTAACTATGGCTACACCTTC
>.|TRBV6-5|.|TRBJ1-2
CASSYSGLQGNYGYTF
TGTGCCAGCAGTTACTCGGGGTTACAGGGAAACTATGGCTACACCTTC
>TRBD2|TRBV2|.|TRBJ2-7
CASRGTSGTHEQYF
TGTGCCAGCAGGGGGACTAGCGGGACCCACGAGCAGTACTTC
>TRBD2|TRBV5-4|.|TRBJ2-2
CASSLVAGGNTGELFF
TGTGCCAGCAGCTTGGTAGCGGGGGGAAACACCGGGGAGCTGTTTTTT
>TRBD1|TRBV19|.|TRBJ2-2
CASSPRDRGPTGELFF
TGTGCCAGTAGTCCACGGGACAGGGGGCCCACCGGGGAGCTGTTTTTT
>.|TRBV9|.|TRBJ1-1
CASSVARGGRNTEAFF
TGTGCCAGCAGCGTAGCGAGGGGAGGACGGAACACTGAAGCTTTCTTT
>.|TRBV9|.|TRBJ2-1
CASSVGTSRNEQFF
TGTGCCAGCAGCGTAGGCACTAGTCGGAATGAGCAGTTCTTC
>.|TRBV7-2|.|TRBJ2-7
CASSLVSSREQYF
TGTGCCAGCAGCTTAGTGTCTAGTCGCGAGCAGTACTTC
>.|TRBV6-5|once|TRBJ2-7
CASSYDGSSYEQYF
TGTGCCAGCAGTTACGATGGCAGCTCCTACGAGCAGTACTTC
>.|TRBV25-1|.|TRBJ1-2
CASSDTGNYGYTF
TGTGCCAGCAGTGACACGGGGAACTATGGCTACACCTTC
>.|TRBV9|.|TRBJ2-3
CASSPQDGIVTDTQYF
TGTGCCAGCAGCCCCCAGGACGGGATCGTCACAGATACGCAGTATTTT
>.|TRBV2|once|TRBJ2-2
CASSPGWTGELFF
TGTGCCAGCAGCCCGGGGTGGACCGGGGAGCTGTTTTTT
>TRBD2|TRBV25-1|.|TRBJ2-5
CASSDSRGGRETQYF
TGTGCCAGCAGTGACTCGCGGGGGGGTCGAGAGACCCAGTACTTC